This T cell receptor (beta chain) stems from a study of T cell responses to AZD1222 COVID-19 vaccine. Some clones are missing from TCRdb's copy, which holds only in-frame ones; the method was immunoSEQ multiplex PCR. The sample comprises 120,000 or so clones, around 92% of which are singletons, and about 1.1% rests with the top ten. The CDR3 loop spans 18 amino acids. CDR1 and CDR2 (germline): LGHDT, YNNKEL (reference sequence). The ends were cut back, 3 bases at V and 5 bases at J, with 22 bases in the middle. This chain uses TRBV3-1 (or the pseudogene TRBV3-2) with TRBJ2-2; possible D gene TRBD2, 6 bases. This specimen consisted of peripheral blood, obtained on day 0 of AZD1222 vaccination. This clonotype originated in an adult in good health. The CDR3 reads CASSHWTISSLGTGELFF. The CDR3 region has the DNA TGTGCCAGCAGCCACTGGACTATCTCTTCCTTGGGTACCGGGGAGCTGTTTTTT.